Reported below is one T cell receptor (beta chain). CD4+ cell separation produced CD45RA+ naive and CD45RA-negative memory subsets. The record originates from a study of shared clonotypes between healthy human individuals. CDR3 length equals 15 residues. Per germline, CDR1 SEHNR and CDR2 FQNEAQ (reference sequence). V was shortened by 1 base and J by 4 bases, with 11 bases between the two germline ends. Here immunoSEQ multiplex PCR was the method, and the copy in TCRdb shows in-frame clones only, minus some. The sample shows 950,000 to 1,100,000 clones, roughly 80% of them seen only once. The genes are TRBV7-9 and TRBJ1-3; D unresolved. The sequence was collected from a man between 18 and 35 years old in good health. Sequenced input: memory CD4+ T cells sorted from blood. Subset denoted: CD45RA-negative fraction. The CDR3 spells CASSLGRWMGNTIYF. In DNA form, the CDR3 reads TGTGCCAGCAGCTTAGGCAGATGGATGGGAAACACCATATATTTT.